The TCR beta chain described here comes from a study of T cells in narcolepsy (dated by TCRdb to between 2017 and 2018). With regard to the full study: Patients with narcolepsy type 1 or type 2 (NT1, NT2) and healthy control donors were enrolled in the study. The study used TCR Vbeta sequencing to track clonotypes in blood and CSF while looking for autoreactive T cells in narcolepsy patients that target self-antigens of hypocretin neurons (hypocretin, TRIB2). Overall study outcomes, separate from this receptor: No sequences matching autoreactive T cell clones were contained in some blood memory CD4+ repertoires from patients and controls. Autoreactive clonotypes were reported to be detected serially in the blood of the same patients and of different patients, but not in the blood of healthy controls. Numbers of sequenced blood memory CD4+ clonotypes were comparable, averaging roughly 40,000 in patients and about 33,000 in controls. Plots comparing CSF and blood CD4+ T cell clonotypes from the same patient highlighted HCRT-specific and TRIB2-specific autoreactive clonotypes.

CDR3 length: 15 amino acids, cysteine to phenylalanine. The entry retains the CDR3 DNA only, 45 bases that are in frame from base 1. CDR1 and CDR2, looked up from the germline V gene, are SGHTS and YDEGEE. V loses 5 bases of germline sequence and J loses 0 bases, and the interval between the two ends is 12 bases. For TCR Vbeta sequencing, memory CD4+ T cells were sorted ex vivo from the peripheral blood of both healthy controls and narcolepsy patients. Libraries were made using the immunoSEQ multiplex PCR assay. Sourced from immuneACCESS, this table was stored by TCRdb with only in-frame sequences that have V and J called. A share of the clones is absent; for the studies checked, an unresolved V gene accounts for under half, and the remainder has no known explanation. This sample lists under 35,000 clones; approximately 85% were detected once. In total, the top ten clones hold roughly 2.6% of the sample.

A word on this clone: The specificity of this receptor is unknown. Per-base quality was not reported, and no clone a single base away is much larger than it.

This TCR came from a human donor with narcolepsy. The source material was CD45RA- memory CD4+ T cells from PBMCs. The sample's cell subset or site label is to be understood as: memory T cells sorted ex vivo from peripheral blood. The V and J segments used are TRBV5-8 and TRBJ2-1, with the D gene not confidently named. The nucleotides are TGTGCCAGCAGGTTTAGTCTTCGCTCCTACAATGAGCAGTTCTTC. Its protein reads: CASRFSLRSYNEQFF.